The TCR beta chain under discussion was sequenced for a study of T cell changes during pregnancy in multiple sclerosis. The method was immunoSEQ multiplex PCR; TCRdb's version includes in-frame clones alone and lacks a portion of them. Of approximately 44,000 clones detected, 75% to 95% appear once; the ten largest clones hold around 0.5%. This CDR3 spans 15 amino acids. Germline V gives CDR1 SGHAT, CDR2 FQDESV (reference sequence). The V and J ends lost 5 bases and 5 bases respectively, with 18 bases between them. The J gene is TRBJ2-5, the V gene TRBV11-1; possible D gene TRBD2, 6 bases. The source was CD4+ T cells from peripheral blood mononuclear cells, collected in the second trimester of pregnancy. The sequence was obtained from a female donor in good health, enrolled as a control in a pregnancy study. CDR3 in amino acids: CASSPDGRGGETQYF. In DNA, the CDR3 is TGTGCCAGCAGCCCTGACGGGCGGGGTGGGGAGACCCAGTACTTC.